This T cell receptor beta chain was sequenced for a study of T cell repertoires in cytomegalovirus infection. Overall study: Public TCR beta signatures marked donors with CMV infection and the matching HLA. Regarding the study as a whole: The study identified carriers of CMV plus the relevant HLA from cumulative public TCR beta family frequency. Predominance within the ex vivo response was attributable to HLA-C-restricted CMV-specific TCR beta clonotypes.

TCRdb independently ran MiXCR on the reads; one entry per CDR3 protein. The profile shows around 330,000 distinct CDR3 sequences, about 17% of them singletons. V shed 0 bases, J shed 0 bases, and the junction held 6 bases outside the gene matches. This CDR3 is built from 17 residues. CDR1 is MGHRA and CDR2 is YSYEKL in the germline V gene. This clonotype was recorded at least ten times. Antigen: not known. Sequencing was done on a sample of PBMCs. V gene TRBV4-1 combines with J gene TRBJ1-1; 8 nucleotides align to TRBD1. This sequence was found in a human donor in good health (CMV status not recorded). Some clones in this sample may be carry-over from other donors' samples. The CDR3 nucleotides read TGCGCCAGCAGCCAAGATAGGGGACAGGTCATGAACACTGAAGCTTTCTTT. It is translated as CASSQDRGQVMNTEAFF.